This T cell receptor beta chain was documented in a study of cytomegalovirus exposure and HLA in healthy donors. Study-wide points: Many donors shared some public TCRs, even though most TCR sequences were rare. High sensitivity and specificity were reportedly achieved when the classifier diagnosed cytomegalovirus status.

In germline, CDR1 is SGHTA, CDR2 FQGTGA. The CDR3 contains 15 residues. The junction had 9 bases not matched to a gene; V was cut back by 4 bases and J by 6 bases. Libraries were prepared by immunoSEQ multiplex PCR; TCRdb keeps only in-frame clonotypes and omits some of them. The sample lists roughly 150,000 clones; roughly 90% were seen once. As to this clone: The antigen is not known.

Input material: PBMCs. This TCR was recovered from a woman aged 18-29 years in good health and CMV-seropositive. The rearrangement uses TRBV7-3 and TRBJ2-3; 8 bases align to TRBD2. The CDR3 nucleotides are TGTGCCAGCAGCTCCTTAGCGGGATCCCGTGATACGCAGTATTTT. It translates to CASSSLAGSRDTQYF.